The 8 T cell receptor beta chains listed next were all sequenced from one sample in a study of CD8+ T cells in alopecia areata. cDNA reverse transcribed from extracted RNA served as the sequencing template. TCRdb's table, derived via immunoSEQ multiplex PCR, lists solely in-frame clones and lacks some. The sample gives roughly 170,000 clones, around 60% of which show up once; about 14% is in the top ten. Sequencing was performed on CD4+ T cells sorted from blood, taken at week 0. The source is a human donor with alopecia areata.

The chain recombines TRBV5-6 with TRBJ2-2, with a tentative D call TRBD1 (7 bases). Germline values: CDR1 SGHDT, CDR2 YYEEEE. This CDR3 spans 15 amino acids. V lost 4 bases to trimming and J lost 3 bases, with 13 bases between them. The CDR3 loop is CASSATGTYTGELFF. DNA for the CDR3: TGTGCCAGCAGCGCGACAGGGACTTACACCGGGGAGCTGTTTTTT.

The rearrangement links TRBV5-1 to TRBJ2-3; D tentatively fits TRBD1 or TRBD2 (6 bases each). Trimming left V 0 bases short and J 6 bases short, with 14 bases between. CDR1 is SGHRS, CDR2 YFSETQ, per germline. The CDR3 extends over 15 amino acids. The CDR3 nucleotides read TGCGCCAGCAGCTTGGCACGGGGGCGAGGCGATACGCAGTATTTT. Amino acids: CASSLARGRGDTQYF.

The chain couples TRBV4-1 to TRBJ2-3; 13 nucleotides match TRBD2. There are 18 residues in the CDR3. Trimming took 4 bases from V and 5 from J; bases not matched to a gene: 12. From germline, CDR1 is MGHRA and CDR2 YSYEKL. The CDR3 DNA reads TGCGCCAGCAGCCCCGCGACCACTAGCGGGGGGGCCCAAGATACGCAGTATTTT. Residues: CASSPATTSGGAQDTQYF.

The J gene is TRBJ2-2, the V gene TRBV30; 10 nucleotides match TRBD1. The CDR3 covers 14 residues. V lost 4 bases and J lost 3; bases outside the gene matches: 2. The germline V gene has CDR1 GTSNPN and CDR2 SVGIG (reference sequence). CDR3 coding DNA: TGTGCCTGGATCGGGACAGGGGACACCGGGGAGCTGTTTTTT. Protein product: CAWIGTGDTGELFF.

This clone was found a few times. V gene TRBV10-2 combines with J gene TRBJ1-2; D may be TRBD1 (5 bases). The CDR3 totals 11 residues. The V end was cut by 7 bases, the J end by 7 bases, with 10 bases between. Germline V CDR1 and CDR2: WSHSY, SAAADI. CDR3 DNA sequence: TGCGCCAGCACAGCGGGGGGTGGCTACACCTTC. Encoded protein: CASTAGGGYTF.

The CDR3 coding sequence is TGTGCCAGCATCGCGTCTAGCGGGGGCTACGAGACCCAGTACTTC. It codes for CASIASSGGYETQYF. The rearrangement links TRBV7-2 to TRBJ2-5; 10 bases are shared with TRBD2. The CDR3 spans 15 residues. J gave up 5 bases and V 7 bases, and 10 bases lay outside the gene matches. Germline assignment: CDR1 SGHTA and CDR2 FQGNSA.

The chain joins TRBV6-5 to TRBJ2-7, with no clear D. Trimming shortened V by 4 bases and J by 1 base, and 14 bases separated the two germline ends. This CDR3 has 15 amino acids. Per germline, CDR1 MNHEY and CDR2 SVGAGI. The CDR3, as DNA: TGTGCCAGCAGTTCCTCCCTCGGGTTATCCTACGAGCAGTACTTC. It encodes CASSSSLGLSYEQYF.

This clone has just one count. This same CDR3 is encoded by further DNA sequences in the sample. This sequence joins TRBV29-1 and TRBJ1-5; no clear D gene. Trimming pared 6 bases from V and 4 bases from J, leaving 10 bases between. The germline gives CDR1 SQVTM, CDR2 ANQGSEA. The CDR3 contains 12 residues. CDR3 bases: TGCAGCGTCCGTACGGGAAATCAGCCCCAGCATTTT. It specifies CSVRTGNQPQHF.